Listed below are T cell receptor beta chains from one sample, sequenced in a study of cytomegalovirus exposure and HLA in healthy donors. TCRdb's copy holds only in-frame clones and misses some; the assay was immunoSEQ multiplex PCR. The table lists 65,000 to 95,000 clones, around 85% of them singletons. Specimen: PBMCs. These TCRs come from a human donor in good health. The CDR3 runs from the conserved cysteine through the conserved F or W. The D gene is left open where the match is weak. Size is omitted from some rows. Given values are once, few, many or a class for expanded clones.

V	D	size	J	CDR3	DNA
TRBV6-4	TRBD1	.	TRBJ1-2	CASSPSQGAYGYTF	TGTGCCAGCAGTCCGTCACAGGGGGCTTATGGCTACACCTTC
TRBV6-5	TRBD1	.	TRBJ1-1	CASSYEDRAANTEAFF	TGTGCCAGCAGTTACGAAGACAGGGCCGCGAACACTGAAGCTTTCTTT
TRBV4-3	TRBD2	.	TRBJ2-2	CASSHVTSGAELFF	TGCGCCAGCAGCCATGTGACTAGCGGGGCGGAGCTGTTTTTT
TRBV7-7	.	.	TRBJ1-6	CASSLVQGRLNSPLHF	TGTGCTAGCAGCTTAGTGCAGGGGCGACTTAATTCACCCCTCCACTTT
TRBV18	TRBD2	.	TRBJ2-3	CASSLTGRGGEADTQYF	TGTGCCAGCTCACTCACGGGCCGGGGGGGCGAGGCAGATACGCAGTATTTT
TRBV19	TRBD2	once	TRBJ2-7	CASSIGGSYEQYF	TGTGCCAGTAGTATCGGGGGGTCCTACGAGCAGTACTTC
TRBV10-3	.	.	TRBJ1-2	CAIRLGGDSHGYTF	TGTGCCATCAGGTTGGGGGGGGATTCCCATGGCTACACCTTC
TRBV7-6	TRBD2	.	TRBJ2-7	CASSSNSGSGRYEQYF	TGTGCCAGCAGCTCCAATAGCGGGTCTGGGAGGTACGAGCAGTACTTC
TRBV6-5	.	.	TRBJ1-2	CASSTAYHGYTF	TGTGCCAGCAGCACCGCGTACCATGGCTACACCTTC
TRBV15	TRBD1	.	TRBJ1-1	CATSRALGTGTEAFF	TGTGCCACCAGCAGAGCCCTCGGGACAGGCACTGAAGCTTTCTTT
TRBV5-1	TRBD1	.	TRBJ2-7	CASSPGTDPYEQYF	TGCGCCAGCAGCCCCGGGACAGATCCCTACGAGCAGTACTTC
TRBV11-2	.	.	TRBJ2-7	CASSLVVGYEQYF	TGTGCCAGCAGCTTAGTAGTCGGCTACGAGCAGTACTTC
TRBV7-9	.	few	TRBJ2-3	CASSQGPTIRDTQYF	TGTGCCAGCAGCCAGGGGCCAACTATCCGGGATACGCAGTATTTT
TRBV7-2	TRBD1	.	TRBJ1-1	CASSLATGSLPAAFF	TGTGCCAGCAGCTTAGCGACAGGGAGCCTACCGGCAGCTTTCTTT
TRBV27	TRBD1	.	TRBJ2-2	CASRRTGTGYPGELFF	TGTGCCAGCAGGCGTACCGGGACAGGGTATCCCGGGGAGCTGTTTTTT
TRBV5-6	TRBD1	.	TRBJ1-1	CASSWGQGNTEAFF	TGTGCCAGCAGCTGGGGACAGGGGAACACTGAAGCTTTCTTT
TRBV9	.	.	TRBJ1-2	CASRSGDLGGYTF	TGTGCCAGCAGATCAGGGGACCTGGGGGGCTACACCTTC
TRBV2	TRBD2	.	TRBJ2-5	CASNKRGAQETQYF	TGTGCCAGCAACAAGCGGGGGGCCCAAGAGACCCAGTACTTC
TRBV2	.	once	TRBJ1-3	CASRLSSGNTIYF	TGTGCCAGCAGGTTGAGCTCTGGAAACACCATATATTTT
TRBV5-4	TRBD2	.	TRBJ2-5	CASSSLAVEETQYF	TGTGCCAGCAGCTCCCTAGCGGTGGAAGAGACCCAGTACTTC
TRBV19	.	.	TRBJ1-5	CASSIVAGNKPQHF	TGTGCCAGTAGTATCGTCGCAGGGAATAAGCCCCAGCATTTT
TRBV7-8	TRBD2	once	TRBJ2-7	CASSLASGGRNEQYF	TGTGCCAGCAGCTTAGCTAGCGGGGGTCGGAACGAGCAGTACTTC